The rows below give T cell receptor beta chains drawn from one sample of a study of shared clonotypes between healthy human individuals. Measured with immunoSEQ multiplex PCR; TCRdb has only the in-frame clones, and not every one. The table lists 500,000 or so clones, around 96% of them singletons, with approximately 0.06% in the top ten. The sequencing sample was made of naive CD4+ T cells sorted from blood. The receptors shown here come from a woman under 40 in good health. Both conserved end residues are part of each CDR3. Fields, in order: D gene, V gene, clone size, J gene, CDR3 DNA, CDR3 protein. D genes are given only for firm matches. Part of the rows lack a size; the others show once, few, many or a class for expanded clones.

NA	TRBV6-1	NA	TRBJ2-2	TGTGCCAGCAGTGAAGCGTATGGACTGGGGTACACCGGGGAGCTGTTTTTT	CASSEAYGLGYTGELFF
NA	TRBV14	NA	TRBJ2-6	TGTGCCAGCAGCCAGGGGAACTCCGGGGCCAACGTCCTGACTTTC	CASSQGNSGANVLTF
NA	TRBV2	NA	TRBJ2-3	TGTGCCAGCAAGGTACGGGAGACGACAGATACGCAGTATTTT	CASKVRETTDTQYF
NA	TRBV27	NA	TRBJ1-1	TGTGCCAGCAGTTCCTGGTTGGGGGTGGGCACTGAAGCTTTCTTT	CASSSWLGVGTEAFF
NA	TRBV19	NA	TRBJ1-1	TGTGCCAGTAGTATAGGGAAGATTAAGAACACTGAAGCGTTCTTT	CASSIGKIKNTEAFF
TRBD2	TRBV7-3	NA	TRBJ2-3	TGTGCCAGCAGCCCAGCCCGACTAGCGGGAGTCGAAGATACGCAGTATTTT	CASSPARLAGVEDTQYF
TRBD1	TRBV28	NA	TRBJ1-5	TGTGCCAGCAGTGGATACAGGGGGCCAAGTCAGCCCCAGCATTTT	CASSGYRGPSQPQHF
NA	TRBV4-2	NA	TRBJ2-3	TGTGCCAGCAGCCTGTCCCAGGGTCTCGAGGGAGATACGCAGTATTTT	CASSLSQGLEGDTQYF
TRBD2	TRBV27	NA	TRBJ2-1	TGTGCCAGCAGTCCAAAAGAGGGACTAGCGGGAGTGGGAGAGCAGTTCTTC	CASSPKEGLAGVGEQFF
TRBD1	TRBV28	NA	TRBJ1-5	TGTGCCAGCAGACAGGGGATAGACAATCAGCCCCAGCATTTT	CASRQGIDNQPQHF
NA	TRBV6-6	NA	TRBJ2-2	TGTGCCAGCAGTTACCCGAAACACGGGGAGCTGTTTTTT	CASSYPKHGELFF
TRBD2	TRBV2	NA	TRBJ2-1	TGTGCCACCAAGGGAGGTAGCGGGATAATAAATGAGCAGTTCTTC	CATKGGSGIINEQFF
NA	TRBV9	NA	TRBJ1-4	TGTGCCAGCAGTCGACTCGGACGGATTAATGAAAAACTGTTTTTT	CASSRLGRINEKLFF
TRBD2	TRBV7-7	NA	TRBJ2-1	TGTGCCAGCAGCTTAGGGGCAGGAGCGGGAGCACGGAATGAGCAGTTCTTC	CASSLGAGAGARNEQFF
NA	TRBV4-1	NA	TRBJ1-6	TGCGCCAGCAGCCAAGAGTCACAGGGAAATTCACCCCTCCACTTT	CASSQESQGNSPLHF
TRBD1	TRBV6-5	NA	TRBJ1-2	TGTGCCAGCAGTTCTCCGGGACAGGGTGTCTATGGCTACACCTTC	CASSSPGQGVYGYTF
NA	TRBV6-1	NA	TRBJ1-5	TGTGCCAGCAGCACGGTTGCGCAGCCCCAGCATTTT	CASSTVAQPQHF
NA	TRBV7-2	NA	TRBJ2-7	TGTGCCAGCAGCTCAAGGACGCGAGGCTCCTACGAGCAGTACTTC	CASSSRTRGSYEQYF
NA	TRBV5-1	once	TRBJ2-5	TGCGCCAGCAGCCGTGACAGGGAAGGGGGGGAGACCCAGTACTTC	CASSRDREGGETQYF
TRBD1	TRBV6-1	NA	TRBJ1-5	TGTGCCAGCAGCCGGGACAGGGGCTTCCAGCCCCAGCATTTT	CASSRDRGFQPQHF
NA	TRBV13	NA	TRBJ2-7	TGTGCCAGCAGCTTAACCAGGGCCTACGAGCAGTACTTC	CASSLTRAYEQYF
NA	TRBV6-1	NA	TRBJ2-2	TGTGCCAGCAAGGACCCGAACACCGGGGAGCTGTTTTTT	CASKDPNTGELFF
NA	TRBV29-1	NA	TRBJ2-7	TGCAGCGTTGTAGACGGTCTCGTATACGAGCAGTACTTC	CSVVDGLVYEQYF
TRBD1	TRBV2	NA	TRBJ2-1	TGTGCCAGCAGCCAAGAGGGGACAGGCGTAAGCTCCTACAATGAGCAGTTCTTC	CASSQEGTGVSSYNEQFF
NA	TRBV5-1	NA	TRBJ2-5	TGCGCCAGCAGCTTGGCCGGGGGACAGACCCAAGAGACCCAGTACTTC	CASSLAGGQTQETQYF
NA	TRBV5-1	NA	TRBJ2-7	TGCGCCAGCAGCTTGGCCTCGTTTCCCCACGAGCAGTACTTC	CASSLASFPHEQYF
TRBD1	TRBV9	NA	TRBJ1-2	TGTGCCAGCAGCGCACAGACAGGGTCCGGCTACACCTTC	CASSAQTGSGYTF
TRBD1	TRBV12-5	NA	TRBJ2-1	TGTGCTAGTGGCTTCGGGACAGGGTTCTACAATGAGCAGTTCTTC	CASGFGTGFYNEQFF
TRBD1	TRBV10-3	NA	TRBJ1-4	TGTGCCATCAGTCAGTCCGGGACAGCGAATGAAAAACTGTTTTTT	CAISQSGTANEKLFF
TRBD1	TRBV7-2	NA	TRBJ1-2	TGTGCCAGCAGCCGGGACAGGACTAACTATGGCTACACCTTC	CASSRDRTNYGYTF
TRBD1	TRBV6-5	NA	TRBJ1-5	TGTGCCAGCAGTTACTCCCGGACAGGGGGCCAGCCCCAGCATTTT	CASSYSRTGGQPQHF
NA	TRBV28	once	TRBJ1-5	TGTGCCAGCAGTTCACAGGGTGGCAATCAGCCCCAGCATTTT	CASSSQGGNQPQHF
NA	TRBV4-1	NA	TRBJ1-4	TGCGCCAGCAGCCAAGGGAGACAGTCCCTTAATGAAAAACTGTTTTTT	CASSQGRQSLNEKLFF
TRBD2	TRBV6-1	NA	TRBJ2-3	TGTGCCAGCACCGCCCCGGCGGGAGGGCGCGATACGCAGTATTTT	CASTAPAGGRDTQYF
NA	TRBV25-1	NA	TRBJ2-7	TGTGCCAGCCACCCCGGCGGTATTCCCTACGAGCAGTACTTC	CASHPGGIPYEQYF
TRBD1	TRBV28	NA	TRBJ2-1	TGTGCCAGCAGTCGGCCTCAGGGGGCCCGCAATGAGCAGTTCTTC	CASSRPQGARNEQFF
TRBD1	TRBV5-6	NA	TRBJ2-7	TGTGCCAGCAATCCTACCCAGGACAGGGGTTACGAGCAGTACTTC	CASNPTQDRGYEQYF
TRBD2	TRBV29-1	NA	TRBJ2-1	TGCAGCGTTGAAGAGAGACTAGCGGGATCTGATGAGCAGTTCTTC	CSVEERLAGSDEQFF
TRBD1	TRBV5-4	NA	TRBJ2-1	TGTGCCAGCAGCCCAGACAGGGGGCAATACAATGAGCAGTTCTTC	CASSPDRGQYNEQFF
NA	TRBV7-9	NA	TRBJ1-5	TGTGCCAGCAGCTCGGACGCGAGCAATCAGCCCCAGCATTTT	CASSSDASNQPQHF
NA	TRBV5-1	NA	TRBJ1-2	TGCGCCCGCTCCTTCCTCGGAGGCTACACCTTC	CARSFLGGYTF
NA	TRBV7-2	NA	TRBJ1-5	TGTGCCAGCAGCTTGGCCGCGGGTATCAATCAGCCCCAGCATTTT	CASSLAAGINQPQHF
NA	TRBV7-9	NA	TRBJ2-3	TGTGCCAGCAGCCTAACGAGGGGACTTACGGTAGATACGCAGTATTTT	CASSLTRGLTVDTQYF
TRBD2	TRBV4-1	NA	TRBJ2-5	TGCGCCAGCAGCCAAGATCGGGCCAGCCGAAAGATCGGGACTAGCGGGTTTGTGCCCCAGTACTTC	CASSQDRASRKIGTSGFVPQYF
NA	TRBV11-2	once	TRBJ1-3	TGTGCCAGCAGCCCAGGGTTTGGAAACACCATATATTTT	CASSPGFGNTIYF
NA	TRBV27	NA	TRBJ2-3	TGTGCCAGCAGTTCAGTCCAAAACATTCCGCAGTATTTT	CASSSVQNIPQYF
NA	TRBV19	NA	TRBJ2-2	TGTGCCAGTAGTATTGAGATAGTACAGGGCAACACCGGGGAGCTGTTTTTT	CASSIEIVQGNTGELFF
TRBD1	TRBV7-3	NA	TRBJ2-7	TGTGCCAGCAGCCTTGAGGGGACAGGGGTCCACGAGCAGTACTTC	CASSLEGTGVHEQYF
NA	TRBV21-1	NA	TRBJ2-7	TGTGCCAGCAGCAAAGGGTCTTTGGGACCCAAATCGGTGGGGGAGCAGTACTTC	CASSKGSLGPKSVGEQYF
NA	TRBV5-8	NA	TRBJ1-1	TGTGCCAGCAGTTATGCCGGGGGCACTGAAGCTTTCTTT	CASSYAGGTEAFF
TRBD2	TRBV18	NA	TRBJ2-1	TGTGCCAGCTCACCAACTAGCGGGGGAGCGAGCTCCTACAATGAGCAGTTCTTC	CASSPTSGGASSYNEQFF
NA	TRBV19	NA	TRBJ2-2	TGTGCCAGTAGTGTTCAGGGGAGCACCGGGGAGCTGTTTTTT	CASSVQGSTGELFF
NA	TRBV28	NA	TRBJ2-7	TGTGCCAGCAGTCCCCACGAGGAGCACCGAGCCTACGAGCAGTACTTC	CASSPHEEHRAYEQYF
NA	TRBV10-2	NA	TRBJ2-2	TGCGCCAGCAGTGGAGGTAAAGCCTGGAACACCGGGGAGCTGTTTTTT	CASSGGKAWNTGELFF
NA	TRBV19	NA	TRBJ1-1	TGTGCCAGTAGTATAGGGTTGGCCACTGAAGCTTTCTTT	CASSIGLATEAFF
NA	TRBV29-1	NA	TRBJ1-1	TGCAGCGTTGGGCAGCGGCTATCACTCCAAGCTTTCTTT	CSVGQRLSLQAFF
NA	TRBV2	NA	TRBJ1-4	TGTGCCAGCAGTGCCATGATGGGGGTTGACGAAAAACTGTTTTTT	CASSAMMGVDEKLFF
NA	TRBV5-1	NA	TRBJ1-1	TGCGCCAGCAGCTTGGTCGGCGCGGGGGTTCCTAAAGCTTTCTTT	CASSLVGAGVPKAFF
TRBD2	TRBV19	NA	TRBJ2-1	TGTGCCAGTAGTATGTTCGGCGGGAGTTACAATGAGCAGTTCTTC	CASSMFGGSYNEQFF
NA	TRBV6-6	NA	TRBJ1-2	TGTGCCAGCAGTTACTCGGGACAATATGGCTACACCTTC	CASSYSGQYGYTF